The rows below give T cell receptor beta chains drawn from one sample of a study of OX40 agonist ivuxolimab in advanced cancers. Profiling relied on immunoSEQ multiplex PCR, and the TCRdb table lists in-frame clones only, not all of them. The sample lists fewer than 65,000 clones, 80% to 85% occurring once. The sample here was CD4+ or CD8+ T cells sorted from blood, taken in a trial of the OX40 agonist ivuxolimab. These receptors came from an adult with an advanced solid tumor such as melanoma, head and neck, liver or kidney cancer. Both conserved end residues are part of each CDR3. Each record gives: D gene, CDR3 length, V gene, J gene, clone size, CDR3 protein, CDR3 DNA. The D gene is left open where the match is weak. Where a row states a size, it is once, few, many or the class of an expanded clone; other rows omit it.

.,15,TRBV5-6,TRBJ2-7,.,CASSLGAQGNTEQYF,TGTGCCAGCAGCTTGGGGGCTCAAGGGAATACCGAGCAGTACTTC
TRBD1,14,TRBV19,TRBJ1-1,.,CASSKGQGNTEAFF,TGTGCCAGTAGTAAGGGACAGGGAAACACTGAAGCTTTCTTT
TRBD2,15,TRBV5-8,TRBJ2-1,.,CASSPDSGGRREQFF,TGTGCCAGCAGCCCGGATAGCGGGGGGCGTCGTGAGCAGTTCTTC
TRBD2,17,TRBV9,TRBJ2-2,.,CASSGPSGGPNTGELFF,TGTGCCAGCAGCGGCCCTAGCGGGGGGCCGAACACCGGGGAGCTGTTTTTT
.,13,TRBV19,TRBJ1-5,.,CASRTDSNQPQHF,TGTGCCAGCCGGACGGATAGCAATCAGCCCCAGCATTTT
.,16,TRBV5-6,TRBJ2-7,.,CASSLNAGGNLYEQYF,TGTGCCAGCAGCTTGAACGCAGGAGGTAATCTCTACGAGCAGTACTTC
.,14,TRBV28,TRBJ2-2,.,CATSPPANTGELFF,TGTGCCACCAGCCCCCCCGCTAACACCGGGGAGCTGTTTTTT
TRBD2,16,TRBV10-1,TRBJ2-5,.,CASGALAGGPLETQYF,TGCGCCAGCGGGGCTCTAGCGGGGGGGCCGTTGGAGACCCAGTACTTC
.,15,TRBV11-2,TRBJ1-4,.,CASRGIRGTNEKLFF,TGTGCCAGCAGGGGAATCAGGGGAACTAATGAAAAACTGTTTTTT
.,15,TRBV7-9,TRBJ1-5,.,CASSRSGVSNQPQHF,TGTGCCAGCAGCCGATCCGGGGTCAGCAATCAGCCCCAGCATTTT
.,13,TRBV28,TRBJ1-1,.,CASSLPWGTEAFF,TGTGCCAGCAGTCTCCCTTGGGGCACTGAAGCTTTCTTT
.,14,TRBV7-9,TRBJ1-2,.,CASSSRRGGIGYTF,TGTGCCAGCAGCTCTCGGCGGGGGGGGATCGGCTACACCTTC
TRBD1,14,TRBV10-3,TRBJ1-4,.,CAISAGGGHEKLFF,TGTGCCATCAGTGCAGGGGGCGGCCATGAAAAACTGTTTTTT
.,16,TRBV30,TRBJ1-3,few,CAWSVQGLRTGNTIYF,TGTGCCTGGAGTGTACAGGGCCTCCGAACTGGAAACACCATATATTTT
.,14,TRBV6-1,TRBJ2-2,once,CASRRQGGTGELFF,TGTGCCAGCAGGCGACAGGGAGGGACCGGGGAGCTGTTTTTT
.,14,TRBV13,TRBJ2-2,.,CASSLGGRTGELFF,TGTGCCAGCAGCTTGGGGGGCCGCACCGGGGAGCTGTTTTTT
.,14,TRBV11-2,TRBJ1-1,once,CASSQPGLYTEAFF,TGTGCCAGCAGCCAACCGGGACTCTACACTGAAGCTTTCTTT
TRBD1,16,TRBV5-4,TRBJ2-1,.,CASSLQGQGAGYEQFF,TGTGCCAGCAGCTTGCAGGGACAGGGGGCTGGTTATGAGCAGTTCTTC
.,17,TRBV5-1,TRBJ2-7,.,CASSLGWRGQMATGQYF,TGCGCCAGCAGCTTGGGGTGGAGAGGACAGATGGCTACGGGGCAGTACTTC
.,15,TRBV11-2,TRBJ2-5,.,CASSGNRVMGETQYF,TGTGCCAGCAGCGGTAACAGGGTAATGGGGGAGACCCAGTACTTC
TRBD1,14,TRBV6-1,TRBJ1-5,.,CASSEGTGAQPQHF,TGTGCCAGCAGTGAAGGGACAGGGGCTCAGCCCCAGCATTTT
.,15,TRBV6-5,TRBJ1-3,.,CASSADWSMGNTIYF,TGTGCCAGCAGTGCGGACTGGTCGATGGGAAACACCATATATTTT
.,14,TRBV11-3,TRBJ2-5,few,CASSEQGRQETQYF,TGTGCCAGCAGCGAACAGGGCCGGCAAGAGACCCAGTACTTC
TRBD2,15,TRBV7-9,TRBJ2-1,.,CASSIGGNSYNEQFF,TGTGCCAGCAGCATCGGGGGGAACTCCTACAATGAGCAGTTCTTC
TRBD2,16,TRBV7-2,TRBJ2-4,.,CASSLLAGGAKNIQYF,TGTGCCAGCAGCTTACTAGCGGGGGGTGCCAAAAACATTCAGTACTTC
TRBD1,13,TRBV6-1,TRBJ1-1,.,CASGQDLVSEAFF,TGTGCCAGCGGACAGGATTTGGTAAGTGAAGCTTTCTTT
TRBD2,15,TRBV7-6,TRBJ2-1,.,CASSLAAGAAVEQFF,TGTGCCAGCAGCTTAGCAGCGGGAGCCGCGGTTGAGCAGTTCTTC
.,13,TRBV28,TRBJ1-5,.,CASLDRGNQPQHF,TGTGCCAGCCTTGACAGAGGAAATCAGCCCCAGCATTTT
TRBD1,18,TRBV19,TRBJ2-2,.,CASSMGQGAWSSAGELFF,TGTGCCAGTAGTATGGGACAGGGGGCATGGTCGTCTGCCGGGGAGCTGTTTTTT
.,15,TRBV7-9,TRBJ2-1,.,CASSLDLSVGDEQFF,TGTGCCAGCAGCTTAGACCTCTCTGTGGGGGATGAGCAGTTCTTC
TRBD1,15,TRBV27,TRBJ2-5,.,CASTLTGLNQETQYF,TGTGCCAGCACCCTGACAGGGTTGAACCAAGAGACCCAGTACTTC
TRBD1,15,TRBV7-2,TRBJ1-2,.,CASSLGGQGVYGYTF,TGTGCCAGCAGCTTAGGGGGACAGGGAGTCTATGGCTACACCTTC
.,14,TRBV18,TRBJ1-1,.,CASSPVEGMAEAFF,TGTGCCAGCTCACCAGTCGAGGGGATGGCTGAAGCTTTCTTT
.,13,TRBV27,TRBJ1-2,.,CATRLSAYYGYTF,TGTGCCACCCGATTGAGTGCGTACTATGGCTACACCTTC
.,14,TRBV5-5,TRBJ2-2,once,CASSWGQNTGELFF,TGTGCCAGCAGTTGGGGACAGAACACCGGGGAGCTGTTTTTT
.,14,TRBV18,TRBJ1-3,.,CASSPGSSGNTIYF,TGTGCCAGCTCACCAGGGAGCTCTGGAAACACCATATATTTT
.,14,TRBV18,TRBJ2-2,.,CASSPDRGSGELFF,TGTGCCAGCTCACCAGACCGGGGCTCCGGGGAGCTGTTTTTT
TRBD1,13,TRBV29-1,TRBJ1-2,.,CSETGLLGNGYTF,TGCAGCGAGACAGGGTTACTGGGTAATGGCTACACCTTC
.,13,TRBV29-1,TRBJ1-1,once,CSVERGWNTEAFF,TGCAGCGTTGAAAGGGGCTGGAACACTGAAGCTTTCTTT
.,14,TRBV19,TRBJ2-7,.,CASSVGRWRDEQYF,TGTGCCAGTAGTGTGGGACGGTGGCGGGACGAGCAGTACTTC
TRBD1,16,TRBV2,TRBJ1-1,.,CASRTRRQGFGTEAFF,TGTGCCAGCAGAACTCGTCGACAGGGGTTCGGCACTGAAGCTTTCTTT